The clone carrying this T cell receptor beta chain was observed a handful of times. Just one base apart from a much larger clone, this may be a read error. A second PCR, run for 7 to 11 cycles, used a sample-barcoded 5' primer plus a J-beta primer mix. The template-switch adaptor, which had 12 random nucleotides, put a tag on each cDNA molecule. There were at least 2.5 million CDR3-containing paired-end reads obtained from each sample. TCRdb fed the 5' RACE reads into MiXCR, producing one record per CDR3 protein. The top ten clones hold approximately 15% of a sample with roughly 900,000 distinct CDR3 sequences, around 28% of them seen once. This specimen belongs to a study of blood T cells in healthy people across ages. The V gene's germline CDR1 is SNHLY and CDR2 FYNNEI. This CDR3 is 15 amino acids long.

The sequencing sample was made of blood. The V call is TRBV2, the J call TRBJ2-1, with 7 bases that match TRBD2. The J call is doubtful: the DNA matches TRBJ2-7 better. This clonotype originated in a woman older than 75 in good health. The CDR3 loop is CASSEGGSTYNEQYF. Written as DNA, the CDR3 is TGTGCCAGCAGTGAGGGGGGGAGTACCTACAATGAGCAGTACTTC.